This passage covers 16 T cell receptor beta chains from one sample sequenced in a study of T cells in Graves' hyperthyroidism and ophthalmopathy (dated by TCRdb to the late 2010s). The library relied on multiplex PCR. The data were produced on an Illumina HiSeq 2000. TCR beta CDR3 regions were amplified from RNA transcripts. The first round of RT-PCR for the TCR CDR3 was performed with the HTBI primer set and the Qiagen OneStep RT-PCR kit. TCRdb took the public reads, trimmed them with fastp at Q25, ran MiXCR for clone calling and kept in-frame beta chains. Identical CDR3 proteins give one entry, which carries the most common genes and DNA. Present in this sample are about 420,000 distinct CDR3 sequences, approximately 14% of which were seen just once. The ten largest clones capture roughly 14% of the sample. The sample was blood. These receptors were obtained from a woman aged 18-29 years with Graves' hyperthyroidism.

Only a few counts were recorded for this clonotype. The genes are TRBV10-3 and TRBJ2-7; 7 bases align to TRBD2. The CDR3 extends over 16 amino acids. Germline V gives CDR1 ENHRY, CDR2 SYGVKD. V gave up 1 base and J gave up 1 base; unmatched junction bases: 7. The CDR3 region is CAISEYVGGSSYEQYF. CDR3 sequence (DNA): TGTGCCATCAGTGAGTACGTGGGCGGGAGTTCCTACGAGCAGTACTTC.

The rearrangement uses TRBV5-1 and TRBJ2-5; no reliable D call. Germline V gives CDR1 SGHRS, CDR2 YFSETQ. V was clipped by 4 bases and J by 3 bases, with 16 bases between them. The length of the CDR3 is 15 residues. The CDR3 is CASSVYYQREETQYF. In nucleotides, the CDR3 is TGCGCCAGCAGCGTCTATTACCAAAGGGAAGAGACCCAGTACTTC.

The chain uses TRBV9 and TRBJ1-3; 8 bases fit TRBD1. V dropped 3 bases and J dropped 4; count of bases not matched to a gene: 6. Germline V CDR1 and CDR2: SGDLS, YYNGEE. The CDR3 is 15 amino acids. CDR3 sequence: CASSARTGKGNTIYF. DNA of the CDR3: TGTGCCAGCAGCGCTCGGACAGGGAAGGGAAACACCATATATTTT.

The V and J genes are TRBV29-1 and TRBJ2-7; D possibly corresponds to TRBD1 (6 bases). The germline V gene has CDR1 SQVTM and CDR2 ANQGSEA. Trimming took 7 bases from V and 6 from J, leaving 25 bases between them. CDR3 size: 15 residues. This chain's CDR3 is CSAQGRGGSRLEQYF. CDR3 DNA: TGCAGCGCCCAGGGGAGAGGCGGGTCCAGACTCGAGCAGTACTTC.

The V gene is TRBV12-3 or TRBV12-4, the J gene TRBJ2-7; 7 bases line up with TRBD1. This CDR3 is 15 amino acids long. The ends lost 3 bases at V and 4 bases at J; junction bases unmatched: 9. The CDR3 coding sequence is TGTGCCAGCAGTTTCACAGGGGCAGGGCAGTACGAGCAGTACTTC. As protein: CASSFTGAGQYEQYF.

The V and J genes are TRBV20-1 and TRBJ1-1; 7 nucleotides agree with TRBD1. With V trimmed by 6 bases and J by 5 bases, 6 bases remained unmatched. Germline values: CDR1 DFQATT, CDR2 SNEGSKA (reference sequence). The CDR3 is made up of 12 amino acids. The CDR3 loop reads CSATGRSTEAFF. The DNA of the CDR3 is TGCAGTGCGACAGGGCGGAGTACTGAAGCTTTCTTT.

This clonotype was picked up a small number of times. V usage is TRBV20-1 and J usage is TRBJ1-5; a possible D gene is TRBD1 (6 bases). The V end was cut by 5 bases, the J end by 2 bases, with 16 bases between. The CDR3 covers 15 residues. CDR1 is DFQATT, CDR2 SNEGSKA, per germline (reference sequence). The CDR3 DNA reads TGCAGTGCTGCCCCCAGGGGCTCTGGCAATCAGCCCCAGCATTTT. The encoded protein is CSAAPRGSGNQPQHF.

This clonotype was observed at least ten times. The chain carries TRBV7-2 and TRBJ2-7, with a possible D match to TRBD2 (5 bases). Germline loops: CDR1 SGHTA, CDR2 FQGNSA. V shed 1 base and J shed 3 bases, with 10 bases lying between them. This CDR3 is 14 amino acids long. CDR3 in amino acids: CASSLVVSGYEQYF. DNA for the CDR3: TGTGCCAGCAGCTTAGTAGTCAGCGGCTACGAGCAGTACTTC. Full variable domain (outside the CDR3, taken from reference TRBV7-2 and TRBJ2-7): GAGVSQSPSNKVTEKGKDVELRCDPISGHTALYWYRQSLGQGLEFLIYFQGNSAPDKSGLPSDRFSAERTGGSVSTLTIQRTQQEDSAVYLCASSLVVSGYEQYFGPGTRLTVT.

This clonotype was counted ten times or more. The chain combines TRBV7-6 with TRBJ2-7; 10 nucleotides match TRBD2. CDR3 length: 14 amino acids. V trimming: 3 bases; J trimming: 5 bases; junction bases outside the gene matches: 4. Germline V gene sequence: CDR1 SGHVS, CDR2 FNYEAQ. CDR3 in DNA: TGTGCCAGCAGCTTCGACACTAGCGGGAACGAGCAGTACTTC. As protein: CASSFDTSGNEQYF.

There are a few counts of this clonotype. The V and J genes are TRBV6-4 and TRBJ2-2; a weak D match, TRBD2 (6 bases). Trimming removed 0 bases at V and 4 bases at J, with 12 bases between. Germline V gives CDR1 MRHNA, CDR2 SNTAGT. This CDR3 is 16 amino acids long. CDR3 sequence: CASSDSTLGGTGELFF. The CDR3, as DNA: TGTGCCAGCAGTGACTCGACGTTGGGGGGCACCGGGGAGCTGTTTTTT.

This clonotype was counted at least ten times. The chain recombines TRBV20-1 with TRBJ2-5; 11 bases align to TRBD2. After removal of 3 bases from V and 5 bases from J, the junction contained 11 bases not matched to a gene. CDR3 size: 16 residues. Looked up from germline, CDR1 is DFQATT and CDR2 is SNEGSKA (reference sequence). The CDR3 spells CSASSALAGGRETQYF. For the CDR3, the DNA is TGCAGTGCTAGTTCTGCCCTAGCGGGGGGTCGGGAGACCCAGTACTTC.

This clonotype has a handful of counts. This sequence joins TRBV12-3 or TRBV12-4 and TRBJ1-5; no definite D call. V shed 3 bases and J shed 5 bases, with 14 bases lying between them. This CDR3 is built from 15 residues. CDR3 sequence (DNA): TGTGCCAGCAGTTTGAGCGGCAGGAGTTATCAGCCCCAGCATTTT. Amino acid sequence: CASSLSGRSYQPQHF.

This clonotype occurred many times. The chain joins TRBV27 to TRBJ1-1, with a possible D match to TRBD1 (6 bases). This CDR3 spans 15 amino acids. From germline, CDR1 is MNHEY and CDR2 SMNVEV (reference sequence). V was pared by 2 bases and J by 1 base, with 11 bases between. Here the CDR3 DNA reads TGTGCCAGCAGTTTAGGGGGCGCCGCGAACACTGAAGCTTTCTTT. Amino acid sequence: CASSLGGAANTEAFF.

There are a few counts of this clonotype. This may arise from a read error, as a much more abundant clone is one base away. The chain's CDR3 is CASSSLTEGTERFF. CDR3 nucleotide sequence: TGTGCCAGCAGCTCGCTGACAGAAGGGACTGAGCGGTTCTTC. This sequence joins TRBV11-2 and TRBJ2-1; tentative D call: TRBD2 (6 bases). The germline V gene has CDR1 SGHAT and CDR2 FQNNGV. The CDR3 has 14 residues.

This clonotype was counted ten times or more. The gene calls are TRBV11-3 and TRBJ1-5, with D perhaps TRBD1 (5 bases). The CDR3 runs 15 residues. In germline, CDR1 is SGHNT, CDR2 YENEEA. Between the trimmed V and J ends, which lost 3 bases and 6 bases, there was a span of 15 bases. In nucleotides, the CDR3 is TGTGCCAGCAGCTTGATGTGGCAGGGCACTCAGCCCCAGCATTTT. Protein: CASSLMWQGTQPQHF.

About this clonotype itself: A read error may account for a junction end that differs from germline. The chain has TRBV7-9 and TRBJ1-1; 7 bases are shared with TRBD1. From germline, CDR1 is SEHNR and CDR2 FQNEAQ (reference sequence). The CDR3 is 13 residues long. The CDR3 loop reads CASSAQTGSEDFF. DNA of the CDR3: TGTGCCAGCAGCGCACAGACAGGGTCTGAAGATTTCTTT.